This TCR beta chain was recovered during a study of regulatory T cells in long-lasting Graves disease (dated by TCRdb to about 2021). Notes on the research overall: In the newly diagnosed Graves' disease group, patients had been taking antithyroid drugs for less than 3 months. Persistent Graves' disease patients were compared with newly diagnosed Graves' disease patients by peripheral blood TCR sequencing and RNA sequencing. The study was registered as a clinical trial and conducted in China. A total of around 35 samples underwent TCR sequencing, from about 13 patients with persistent Graves' disease and 20 or so patients with newly diagnosed Graves' disease.

On the study overall, not on this receptor specifically: Only the TCR beta chain was sequenced and analyzed. Persistent patients shared more public clonotypes among themselves (around 3,000) than newly diagnosed patients did (about 900). TRBV28, TRBJ1-2 and TRBJ2-5 were preferentially used in persistent disease, while TRBV20-1 and TRBJ2-1 were favored in newly diagnosed disease. Compared with newly diagnosed patients, persistent Graves' disease patients had lower TCR Shannon entropy and fewer highly expanded clones, which suggests clonal expansion. Only peripheral blood was studied, because thyroid tissue, the primary lesion, was inaccessible. As a limitation, the authors acknowledged that the small sample size may reduce accuracy.

This clonotype has a handful of counts. Its antigen has not been determined. Base-call qualities are not available, and no considerably larger clone is one nucleotide away. Taken with the paper, the label for time point translates to: newly diagnosed GD, antithyroid drugs for less than 3 months. RNA was extracted from PBMCs in TRIzol for both TCR sequencing and RNA sequencing. The diagnosis of Graves' disease followed American Thyroid Association guidelines. Patients for the study were recruited at an endocrinology department in Xi'an, China. Each patient gave approximately 10 milliliters of peripheral blood, collected in an EDTA anticoagulant tube. PBMCs were isolated by Ficoll Paque Plus density gradient separation without further T cell sorting. An Agilent 2100 Bioanalyzer and agarose gel were used to assess RNA quality, and a NanoDrop 2000 was used to measure RNA concentration. The germline V gene supplies CDR1 MGHDK and CDR2 SYGVNS. Its CDR3 holds 15 amino acids, cysteine through phenylalanine. Just CDR3 DNA is preserved here, 45 bases in frame from base 1. Germline trimming amounts to 8 bases on V and 5 bases on J, with 10 as the count of junction bases outside the gene matches.

Library creation used multiplex PCR. Sequencing was performed on an Illumina HiSeq 4000. iRepertoire HTBI primers and Arm-PCR amplification of CDR3 regions were used to construct TCR beta libraries. PCR products were gel purified before sequencing. In the source study's methods: Gene usage analysis of CDR3 amino acid clonotypes used the approximately 62 TRBV and some 13 TRBJ segments found across samples. COPE and FqMerger were used to merge the filtered high-quality paired reads into contigs. BLAST was used to align contigs to the IMGT TRBV, TRBD and TRBJ reference genes, and CDR3 was defined following IMGT. Any clonotype with a frequency above 0.1% was counted as a highly expanded clone. Repertoire diversity was measured by Shannon entropy, and V-J evenness by the Gini coefficient. A clonotype found in more than one individual was treated as public. The public reads were quality trimmed at Q25 with fastp and then assembled into clones with MiXCR by TCRdb, keeping productive beta chains. Rows matching on CDR3 protein sequence are summarized as one entry with the most common DNA and genes. V and J calls and clone size were set by TCRdb, not the authors. The table for this sample lists about 620,000 distinct CDR3 sequences; roughly 15% of them were counted only once. Jointly, the top ten make up about 17% of the sample.

These same records also appear under a second study, on T cells in Graves' hyperthyroidism and ophthalmopathy. The second paper further reports: A patient counted as having stable Graves' hyperthyroidism if no progression to ophthalmopathy occurred over 18 months of follow-up. Hyperthyroidism patients were newly diagnosed, with disease duration under 2 months, and aged 18 to 65 years. Patients with uncontrolled infections, other autoimmune diseases, pregnancy or lactation were excluded. Diagnoses relied on clinical symptoms, serum thyroxine and TRAb, thyroid ultrasound and orbital computed tomography. The first round of RT-PCR for the TCR CDR3 was performed with the HTBI primer set and the Qiagen OneStep RT-PCR kit. Most expanded thyroid clonotypes (frequency above 0.001) were also found in blood, which suggests that blood repertoires may mirror thyroid immune responses. Ophthalmopathy was separated from stable hyperthyroidism by a 13 V-J signature model, with approximately 90% sensitivity and around 81% specificity obtained in cross-validation and 80%/75% obtained in testing. In validation, the model predicted progression to ophthalmopathy with over 65% sensitivity and approximately 74% specificity, a median of 6.5 months before onset. TCR V-J signatures able to tell the groups apart were searched for in a discovery cohort of 95 to 100 patients, of whom 43 had Graves' ophthalmopathy and around 56 had stable Graves' hyperthyroidism. Prospective prediction of ophthalmopathy was tested in an independent validation cohort of fewer than 20 hyperthyroidism patients and 17 patients who later progressed to ophthalmopathy. The 100 discovery patients were randomly split 7:3 into training and test sets. The study also compared thyroid tissue and blood T-cell repertoires from about six Graves' hyperthyroidism patients. After blood sampling, hyperthyroidism patients were treated with methimazole at a starting dose of 30 mg daily, and ophthalmopathy patients were treated with high-dose intravenous methylprednisolone. A second multiplex PCR round built the libraries, followed by size selection and purification. The libraries were sequenced on an Illumina HiSeq2000 using paired-end 100 bp reads. SOAPnuke was used to process the raw data, removing reads that contained adapters or uncalled bases, had a mean Phred below 15, or lacked an exact match to the constant primer or identifier. High-quality paired reads were merged with COPE v1.2.5, and unique nucleotide sequences were defined as clonotypes. Clonotypes were aligned to IMGT TRBV, TRBD and TRBJ reference segments using MiTCR v1.1. Only V-J combinations with frequency above 0.0001, covering about 99% of repertoires, were analysed. A TCS score was defined as the ratio between F50 (clonal expansion) and ExV (chaos), using BLOSUM62-based TCRdist between CDR3 peptides within each V-J. Welch's t-statistics and random forest reduced 514 V-J features to 10 to 15, which were used in a naive Bayes classifier (R e1071). Sample size was not statistically predetermined, and investigators were not blinded to group allocation. According to the paper, TCR Vbeta CDR3 sequencing was carried out on 135 peripheral blood samples, which came from 40 to 45 ophthalmopathy, under 80 hyperthyroidism and roughly 17 progressor patients.

The receptor comes from a woman aged 25 to 39 with Graves disease. Donor details come from another sample of the same person, matched by shared clones. The sequencing here drew on peripheral blood mononuclear cells (PBMCs), taken at new diagnosis, from a patient treated with antithyroid drugs. The sequence joins TRBV25-1 to TRBJ2-5; 11 of the junction bases match TRBD1. This receptor carries the CDR3 CASSTSGTGGETQYF. The DNA sequence is given as TGTGCCAGCTCAACATCCGGGACAGGGGGGGAGACCCAGTACTTC.